This entry describes one T cell receptor beta chain. Its antigen is unidentified. This PCR relied on a set of 60 Vbeta primers and 13 Jbeta primers. Sequenced by immunoSEQ multiplex PCR; TCRdb stores in-frame clones only, minus some. Among about 110,000 clones listed, 76% were seen once. Germline V gene data show CDR1 as LGHNA and CDR2 as YSLEER. The CDR3 consists of 17 residues. The V and J ends lost 4 bases and 7 bases respectively, with 23 bases between them. When sampled, the donors appeared nominally healthy, though they likely had unrecorded immune exposures. This entry belongs to a study of cytomegalovirus exposure and HLA in healthy donors. Study-level points and caveats: An analysis done earlier found most TCR beta V segments productive about 87% or about 30% of the time. A missense DCLRE1C variant was associated with V- and J-gene trimming of TCR beta chains in a later analysis, and an independent cohort replicated the association.

The sequenced sample consisted of PBMCs. This chain joins TRBV4-3 and TRBJ2-4, with D perhaps matching TRBD2 (6 bases). The sequence was obtained from a man between 25 and 39 years old in good health and CMV-seropositive. CDR3 amino acids: CASSPRLVGGTGNIQYF. The DNA for the CDR3 is TGCGCCAGCAGCCCGCGACTAGTCGGCGGGACTGGGAACATTCAGTACTTC.